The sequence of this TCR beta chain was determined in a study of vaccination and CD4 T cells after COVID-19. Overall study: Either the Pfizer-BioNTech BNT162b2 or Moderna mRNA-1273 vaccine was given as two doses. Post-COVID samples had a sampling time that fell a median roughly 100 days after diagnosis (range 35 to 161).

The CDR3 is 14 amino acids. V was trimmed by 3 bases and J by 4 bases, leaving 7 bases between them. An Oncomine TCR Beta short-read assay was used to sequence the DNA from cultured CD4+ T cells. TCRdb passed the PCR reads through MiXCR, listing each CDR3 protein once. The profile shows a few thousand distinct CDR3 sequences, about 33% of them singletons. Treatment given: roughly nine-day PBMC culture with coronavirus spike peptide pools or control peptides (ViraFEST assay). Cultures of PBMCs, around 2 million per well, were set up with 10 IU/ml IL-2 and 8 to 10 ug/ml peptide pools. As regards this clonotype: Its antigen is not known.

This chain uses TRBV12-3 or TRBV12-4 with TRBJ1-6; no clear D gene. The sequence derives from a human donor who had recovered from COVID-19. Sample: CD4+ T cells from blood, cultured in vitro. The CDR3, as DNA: TGTGCCAGCAGTTTCCGGACTTATAATTCACCCCTCCACTTT. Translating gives CASSFRTYNSPLHF.